This paragraph covers one T cell receptor (beta chain) sequence. Measured with immunoSEQ multiplex PCR; TCRdb has only the in-frame clones, and not every one. This table holds some 97,000 clones, about 91% found once. With autoimmune disease history or systemic immunosuppression, patients were excluded. Blood specimens came from baseline, cycle 4 day 1, and cycle 7 day 1. The source of the sample is a study of OX40 agonist ivuxolimab in advanced cancers. Study at large: The dose of intravenous ivuxolimab that patients received every 2 weeks ranged from 0.01 to 10 mg/kg.

Per germline, CDR1 KGHSH and CDR2 LQKENI. V lost 6 bases and J lost 1, with 18 bases in between. The CDR3 consists of 16 residues. This chain connects TRBV18 to TRBJ1-1, with D unclear. This receptor was identified in an adult with an advanced solid tumor such as melanoma, head and neck, liver or kidney cancer. The sample was CD4+ or CD8+ T cells sorted from blood, taken in a trial of the OX40 agonist ivuxolimab. The CDR3 bases are TGTGCCAGCTCCCAAAAAGGTACGGGTCCGAACACTGAAGCTTTCTTT. It is translated as CASSQKGTGPNTEAFF.